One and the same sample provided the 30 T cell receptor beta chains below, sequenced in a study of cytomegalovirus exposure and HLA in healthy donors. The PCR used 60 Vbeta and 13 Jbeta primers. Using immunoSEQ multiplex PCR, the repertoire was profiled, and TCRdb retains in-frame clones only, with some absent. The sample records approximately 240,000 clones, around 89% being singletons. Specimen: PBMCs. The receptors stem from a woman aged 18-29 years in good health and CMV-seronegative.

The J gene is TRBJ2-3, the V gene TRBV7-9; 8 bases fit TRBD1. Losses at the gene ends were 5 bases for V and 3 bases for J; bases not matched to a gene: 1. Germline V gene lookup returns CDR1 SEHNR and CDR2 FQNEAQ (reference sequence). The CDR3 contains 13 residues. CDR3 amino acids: CASSTGGTDTQYF. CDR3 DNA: TGTGCCAGCAGCACAGGGGGGACAGATACGCAGTATTTT.

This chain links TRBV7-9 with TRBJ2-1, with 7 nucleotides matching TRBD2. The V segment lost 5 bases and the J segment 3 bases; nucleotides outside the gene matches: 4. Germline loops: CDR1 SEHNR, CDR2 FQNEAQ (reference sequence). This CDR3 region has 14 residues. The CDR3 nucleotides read TGTGCCAGCAGCCGACTAGCAGACTACAATGAGCAGTTCTTC. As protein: CASSRLADYNEQFF.

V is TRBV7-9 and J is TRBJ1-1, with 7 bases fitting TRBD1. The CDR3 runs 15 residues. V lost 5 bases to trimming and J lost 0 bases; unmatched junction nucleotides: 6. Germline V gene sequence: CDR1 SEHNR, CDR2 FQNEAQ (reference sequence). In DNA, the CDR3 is TGTGCCAGCAGCCCACGGACAGGTATGAACACTGAAGCTTTCTTT. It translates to CASSPRTGMNTEAFF.

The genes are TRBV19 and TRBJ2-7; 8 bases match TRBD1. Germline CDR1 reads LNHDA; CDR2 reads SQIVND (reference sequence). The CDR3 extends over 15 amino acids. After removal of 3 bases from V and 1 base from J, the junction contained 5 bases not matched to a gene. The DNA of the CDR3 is TGTGCCAGTAGTATGAGAAGACAGGGGTCCTACGAGCAGTACTTC. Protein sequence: CASSMRRQGSYEQYF.

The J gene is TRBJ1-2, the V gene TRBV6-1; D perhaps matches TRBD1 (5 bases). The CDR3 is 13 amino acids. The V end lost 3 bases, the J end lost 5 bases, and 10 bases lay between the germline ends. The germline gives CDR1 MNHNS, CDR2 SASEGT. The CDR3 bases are TGTGCCAGCAGTGAGCAGGGCCTTTATGGCTACACCTTC. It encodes CASSEQGLYGYTF.

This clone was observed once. The CDR3 DNA is TGCGCCAGCAGCCTAGGACAGGGGGACAGGACCTATTATGGCTACACCTTC. It specifies CASSLGQGDRTYYGYTF. This rearrangement joins TRBV4-3 to TRBJ1-2, with 10 bases fitting TRBD1. Germline V lookup: CDR1 LGHNA, CDR2 YSLEER. The trim removed 4 bases at V and 5 bases at J, leaving 13 bases unmatched. The CDR3 has 17 amino acids.

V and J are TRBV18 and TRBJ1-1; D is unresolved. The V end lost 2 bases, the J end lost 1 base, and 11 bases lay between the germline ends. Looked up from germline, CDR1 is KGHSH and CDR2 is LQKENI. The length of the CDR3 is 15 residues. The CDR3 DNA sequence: TGTGCCAGCTCACCAATAGACACCACGAACACTGAAGCTTTCTTT. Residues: CASSPIDTTNTEAFF.

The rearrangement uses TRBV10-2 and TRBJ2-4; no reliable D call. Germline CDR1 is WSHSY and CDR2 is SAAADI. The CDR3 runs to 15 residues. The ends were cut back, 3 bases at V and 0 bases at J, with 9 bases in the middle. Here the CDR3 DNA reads TGCGCCAGCAGTGATCTGGGCCTAGCCAAAAACATTCAGTACTTC. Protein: CASSDLGLAKNIQYF.

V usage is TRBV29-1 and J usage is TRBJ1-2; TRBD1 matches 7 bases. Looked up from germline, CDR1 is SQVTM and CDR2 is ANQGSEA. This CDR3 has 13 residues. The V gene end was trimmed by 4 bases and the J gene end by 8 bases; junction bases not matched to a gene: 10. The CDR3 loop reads CSVAEGQWEGYTF. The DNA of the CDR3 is TGCAGCGTTGCCGAGGGACAGTGGGAAGGCTACACCTTC.

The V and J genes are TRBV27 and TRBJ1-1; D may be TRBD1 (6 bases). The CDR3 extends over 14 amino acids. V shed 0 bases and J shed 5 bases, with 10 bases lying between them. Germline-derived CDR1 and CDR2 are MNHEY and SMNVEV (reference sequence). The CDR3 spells CASSLSQGWTEAFF. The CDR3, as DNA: TGTGCCAGCAGTTTATCACAGGGATGGACTGAAGCTTTCTTT.

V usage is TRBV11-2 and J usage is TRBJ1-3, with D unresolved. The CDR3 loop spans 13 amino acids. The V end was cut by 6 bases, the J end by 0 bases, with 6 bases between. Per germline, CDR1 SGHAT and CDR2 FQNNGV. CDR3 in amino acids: CASRVSSGNTIYF. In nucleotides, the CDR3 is TGTGCCAGCAGAGTGAGCTCTGGAAACACCATATATTTT.

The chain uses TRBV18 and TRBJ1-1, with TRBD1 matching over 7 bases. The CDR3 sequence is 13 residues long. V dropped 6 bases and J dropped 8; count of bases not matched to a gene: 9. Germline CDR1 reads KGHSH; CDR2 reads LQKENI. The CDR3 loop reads CASSPMTGSEAFF. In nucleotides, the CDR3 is TGTGCCAGCTCTCCGATGACAGGGTCGGAAGCTTTCTTT. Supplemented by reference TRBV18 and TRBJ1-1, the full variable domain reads NAGVMQNPRHLVRRRGQEARLRCSPMKGHSHVYWYRQLPEEGLKFMVYLQKENIIDESGMPKERFSAEFPKEGPSILRIQQVVRGDSAAYFCASSPMTGSEAFFGQGTRLTVV.

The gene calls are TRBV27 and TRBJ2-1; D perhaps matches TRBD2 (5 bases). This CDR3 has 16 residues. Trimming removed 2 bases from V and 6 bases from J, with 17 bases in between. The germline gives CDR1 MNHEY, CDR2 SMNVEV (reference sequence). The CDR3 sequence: CASSLVAGHVGNEQFF. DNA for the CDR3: TGTGCCAGCAGTTTAGTCGCGGGCCACGTCGGCAATGAGCAGTTCTTC.

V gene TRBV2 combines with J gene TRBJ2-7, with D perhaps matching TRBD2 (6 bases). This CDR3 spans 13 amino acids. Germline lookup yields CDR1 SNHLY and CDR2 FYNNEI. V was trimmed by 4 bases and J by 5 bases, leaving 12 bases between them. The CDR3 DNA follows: TGTGCCAGCAGTGGGGGGGTACGGCACGAGCAGTACTTC. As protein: CASSGGVRHEQYF.

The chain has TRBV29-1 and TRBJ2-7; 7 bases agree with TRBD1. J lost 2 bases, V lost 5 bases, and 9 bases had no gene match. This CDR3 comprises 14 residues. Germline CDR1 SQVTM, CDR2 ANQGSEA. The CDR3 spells CSVTKTGNPYEQYF. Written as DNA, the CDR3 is TGCAGCGTTACTAAGACAGGGAACCCCTACGAGCAGTACTTC.

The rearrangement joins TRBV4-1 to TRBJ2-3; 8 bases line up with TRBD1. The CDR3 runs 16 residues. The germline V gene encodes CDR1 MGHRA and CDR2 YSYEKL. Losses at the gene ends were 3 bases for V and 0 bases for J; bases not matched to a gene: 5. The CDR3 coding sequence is TGCGCCAGCAGCCATCGGACAGGGCCTAGCACAGATACGCAGTATTTT. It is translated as CASSHRTGPSTDTQYF.

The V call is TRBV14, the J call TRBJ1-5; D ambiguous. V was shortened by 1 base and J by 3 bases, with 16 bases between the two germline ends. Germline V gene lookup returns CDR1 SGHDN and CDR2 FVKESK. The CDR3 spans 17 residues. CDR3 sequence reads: CASSQVSNSVPNQPQHF. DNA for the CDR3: TGTGCCAGCAGCCAAGTTAGTAATTCGGTTCCCAATCAGCCCCAGCATTTT. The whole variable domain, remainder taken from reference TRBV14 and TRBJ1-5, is EAGVTQFPSHSVIEKGQTVTLRCDPISGHDNLYWYRRVMGKEIKFLLHFVKESKQDESGMPNNRFLAERTGGTYSTLKVQPAELEDSGVYFCASSQVSNSVPNQPQHFGDGTRLSIL.

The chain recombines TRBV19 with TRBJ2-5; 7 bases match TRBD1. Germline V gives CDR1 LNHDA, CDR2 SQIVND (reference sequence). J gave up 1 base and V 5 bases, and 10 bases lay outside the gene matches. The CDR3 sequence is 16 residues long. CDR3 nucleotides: TGTGCCAGTAGTCAGATGGGGACAGAATCCCAAGAGACCCAGTACTTC. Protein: CASSQMGTESQETQYF.

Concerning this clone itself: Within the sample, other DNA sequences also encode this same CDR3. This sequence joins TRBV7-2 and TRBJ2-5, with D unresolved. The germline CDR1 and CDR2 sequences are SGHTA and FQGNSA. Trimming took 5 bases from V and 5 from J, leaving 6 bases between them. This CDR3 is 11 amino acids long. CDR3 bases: TGTGCCAGCAGCCCTAGGGAGACCCAGTACTTC. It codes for CASSPRETQYF.

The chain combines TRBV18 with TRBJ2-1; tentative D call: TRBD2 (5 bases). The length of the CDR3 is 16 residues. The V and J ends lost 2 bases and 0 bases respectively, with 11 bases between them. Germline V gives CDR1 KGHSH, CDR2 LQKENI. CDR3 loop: CASSPVATLSYNEQFF. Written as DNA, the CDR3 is TGTGCCAGCTCACCAGTAGCGACTCTCTCCTACAATGAGCAGTTCTTC. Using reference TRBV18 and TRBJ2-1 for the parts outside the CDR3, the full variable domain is NAGVMQNPRHLVRRRGQEARLRCSPMKGHSHVYWYRQLPEEGLKFMVYLQKENIIDESGMPKERFSAEFPKEGPSILRIQQVVRGDSAAYFCASSPVATLSYNEQFFGPGTRLTVL.

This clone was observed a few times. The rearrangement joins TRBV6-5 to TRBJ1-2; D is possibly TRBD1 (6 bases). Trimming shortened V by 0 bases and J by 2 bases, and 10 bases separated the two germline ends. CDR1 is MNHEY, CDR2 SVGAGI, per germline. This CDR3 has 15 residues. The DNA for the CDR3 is TGTGCCAGCAGTTACTCGACGACAGGAAACTATGGCTACACCTTC. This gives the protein CASSYSTTGNYGYTF.

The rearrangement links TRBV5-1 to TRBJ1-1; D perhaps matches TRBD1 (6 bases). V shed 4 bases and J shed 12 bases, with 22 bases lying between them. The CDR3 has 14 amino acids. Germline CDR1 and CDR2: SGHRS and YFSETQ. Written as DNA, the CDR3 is TGCGCCAGCAGCAGGGCGGTTGGGGGGGGCAAAACTTTCTTT. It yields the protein CASSRAVGGGKTFF.

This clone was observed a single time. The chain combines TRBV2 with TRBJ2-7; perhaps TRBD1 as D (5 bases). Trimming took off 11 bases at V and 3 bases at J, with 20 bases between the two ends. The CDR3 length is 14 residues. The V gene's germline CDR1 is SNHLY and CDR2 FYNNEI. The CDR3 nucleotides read TGTGCCCGCCAGAGTAGGGCAGGGAACTACGAGCAGTACTTC. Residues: CARQSRAGNYEQYF.

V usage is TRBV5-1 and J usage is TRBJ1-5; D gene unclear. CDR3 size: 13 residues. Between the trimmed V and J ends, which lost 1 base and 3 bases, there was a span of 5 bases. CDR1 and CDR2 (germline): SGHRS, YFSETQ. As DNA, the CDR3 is TGCGCCAGCAGCTTGACAGTCAATCAGCCCCAGCATTTT. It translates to CASSLTVNQPQHF.

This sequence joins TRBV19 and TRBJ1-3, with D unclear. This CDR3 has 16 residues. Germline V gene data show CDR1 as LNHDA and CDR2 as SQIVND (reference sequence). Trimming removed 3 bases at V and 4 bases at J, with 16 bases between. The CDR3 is CASSMAPEGSGNTIYF. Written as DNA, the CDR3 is TGTGCCAGTAGTATGGCCCCGGAGGGCTCAGGAAACACCATATATTTT. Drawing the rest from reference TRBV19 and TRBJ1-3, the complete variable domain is DGGITQSPKYLFRKEGQNVTLSCEQNLNHDAMYWYRQDPGQGLRLIYYSQIVNDFQKGDIAEGYSVSREKKESFPLTVTSAQKNPTAFYLCASSMAPEGSGNTIYFGEGSWLTVV.

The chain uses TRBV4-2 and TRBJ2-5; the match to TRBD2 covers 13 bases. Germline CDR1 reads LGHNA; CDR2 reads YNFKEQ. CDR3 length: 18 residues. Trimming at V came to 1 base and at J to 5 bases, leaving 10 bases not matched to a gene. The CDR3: CASSQGALAGGPGETQYF. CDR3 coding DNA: TGTGCCAGCAGCCAAGGGGCACTAGCGGGAGGGCCAGGGGAGACCCAGTACTTC.

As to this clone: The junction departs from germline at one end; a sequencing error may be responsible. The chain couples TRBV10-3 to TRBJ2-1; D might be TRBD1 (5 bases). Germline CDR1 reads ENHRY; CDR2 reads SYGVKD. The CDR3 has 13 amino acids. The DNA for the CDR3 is TGTGCCATCGGCGTTTTGCAGGGTGCAGAGCCGTTCTTC. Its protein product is CAIGVLQGAEPFF.

CDR3 sequence: CASTEPGQGYGYTF. Written as DNA, the CDR3 is TGTGCCAGCACCGAGCCGGGACAGGGATATGGCTACACCTTC. The chain carries TRBV6-5 and TRBJ1-2, with 9 bases identical to TRBD1. This CDR3 is built from 14 residues. CDR1 MNHEY and CDR2 SVGAGI come from the germline V gene. Trimming removed 7 bases from V and 5 bases from J; junction bases left unmatched: 8.

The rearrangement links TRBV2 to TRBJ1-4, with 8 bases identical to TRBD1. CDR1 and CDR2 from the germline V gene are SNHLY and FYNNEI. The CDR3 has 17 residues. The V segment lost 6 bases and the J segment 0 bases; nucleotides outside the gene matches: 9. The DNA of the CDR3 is TGTGCCAGCAGGGACAGGGCCTTCCTCGCAACTAATGAAAAACTGTTTTTT. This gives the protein CASRDRAFLATNEKLFF.

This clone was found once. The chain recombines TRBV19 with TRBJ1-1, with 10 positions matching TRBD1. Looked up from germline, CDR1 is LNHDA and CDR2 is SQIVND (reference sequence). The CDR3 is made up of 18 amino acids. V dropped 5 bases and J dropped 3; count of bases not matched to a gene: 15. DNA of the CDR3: TGTGCCAGTAGTCACGGCTTCTATTCCGACAGGGGGCACACTGAAGCTTTCTTT. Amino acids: CASSHGFYSDRGHTEAFF.